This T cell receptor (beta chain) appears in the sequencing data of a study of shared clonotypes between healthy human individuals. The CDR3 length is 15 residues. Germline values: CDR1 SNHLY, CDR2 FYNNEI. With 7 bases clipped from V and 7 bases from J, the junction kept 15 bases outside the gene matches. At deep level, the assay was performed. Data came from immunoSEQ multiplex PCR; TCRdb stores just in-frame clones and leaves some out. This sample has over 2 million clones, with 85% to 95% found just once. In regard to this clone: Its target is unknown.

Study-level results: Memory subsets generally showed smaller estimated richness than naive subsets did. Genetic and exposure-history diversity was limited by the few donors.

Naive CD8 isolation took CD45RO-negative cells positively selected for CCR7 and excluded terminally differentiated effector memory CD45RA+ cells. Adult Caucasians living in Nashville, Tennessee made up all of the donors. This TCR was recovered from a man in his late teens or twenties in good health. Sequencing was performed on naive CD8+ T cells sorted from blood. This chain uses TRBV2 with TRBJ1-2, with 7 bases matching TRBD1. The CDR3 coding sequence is TGTGCCAGCAATGGGCCAGGGGGGTTTCTTCCTGGCTACACCTTC. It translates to CASNGPGGFLPGYTF.